This T cell receptor beta chain is drawn from a study of blood T cells in healthy people across ages. With a J-beta primer mix and a sample-barcoded 5' primer, a second PCR ran about 7 to 11 cycles. One entry per CDR3 protein results from TCRdb running MiXCR on the 5' RACE reads. Of 600,000 to 800,000 distinct CDR3 sequences in the sample, more than 45% were seen once. The total RNA that was extracted per sample amounted to at least 5.5 micrograms. The ends lost 4 bases at V and 1 base at J; junction bases unmatched: 5. This CDR3 spans 15 amino acids. Per the germline V gene, CDR1 is SGDLS and CDR2 is YYNGEE. This clonotype occurred many times.

Sequenced: blood. The receptor was isolated from a woman older than 75 in good health. The gene calls are TRBV9 and TRBJ2-5; 9 positions match TRBD2. The CDR3, as DNA: TGTGCCAGCAGCATACGGACTAGCGCCCAAGAGACCCAGTACTTC. Translating it yields CASSIRTSAQETQYF.